The 16 T cell receptor beta chains reported below all come from one sample, sequenced in a study of OX40 agonist ivuxolimab in advanced cancers. Method: immunoSEQ multiplex PCR; TCRdb's copy keeps in-frame clones and lacks some. The table shows some 48,000 clones, with about 81% occurring only once. The material was CD4+ or CD8+ T cells sorted from blood, obtained in a trial of the OX40 agonist ivuxolimab. The receptors here all came from an adult with an advanced solid tumor such as melanoma, head and neck, liver or kidney cancer.

This clone was observed a handful of times. CDR3 DNA: TGTGCCAGCAGCCCCAGGCGACAGGGGTTGTACGAGCAGTACTTC. It yields the protein CASSPRRQGLYEQYF. The V and J genes are TRBV11-2 and TRBJ2-5, with 8 bases fitting TRBD1. The DNA end is a closer match to TRBJ2-7, so the J assignment may be wrong. Germline V gene data show CDR1 as SGHAT and CDR2 as FQNNGV. CDR3 length: 15 residues.

This chain connects TRBV6-1 to TRBJ1-1; D might be TRBD1 (6 bases). The CDR3 consists of 13 residues. Trimming took off 3 bases at V and 1 base at J, with 6 bases between the two ends. Germline V gene lookup returns CDR1 MNHNS and CDR2 SASEGT. The CDR3 coding sequence is TGTGCCAGCAGTGAGGACAGGAACACTGAAGCTTTCTTT. It translates to CASSEDRNTEAFF.

The chain couples TRBV4-3 to TRBJ2-7; D gene ambiguous. This CDR3 contains 13 residues. From germline, CDR1 is LGHNA and CDR2 YSLEER. Trimming cost V 0 bases and J 6 bases, with 9 bases left between them. The CDR3 spells CASSQDVRREQYF. The CDR3, as DNA: TGCGCCAGCAGCCAAGATGTCCGGCGCGAGCAGTACTTC.

The chain couples TRBV10-3 to TRBJ1-5, with D perhaps matching TRBD1 (6 bases). The CDR3 length is 12 residues. Trimming cost V 4 bases and J 6 bases, with 7 bases left between them. Germline V lookup: CDR1 ENHRY, CDR2 SYGVKD. CDR3 nucleotide sequence: TGTGCCATCAGTGGGGGGCTTCAGCCCCAGCATTTT. Its translation: CAISGGLQPQHF.

The rearrangement links TRBV7-2 to TRBJ1-1; 9 bases fit TRBD1. CDR3 size: 15 residues. Per germline, CDR1 SGHTA and CDR2 FQGNSA. With 2 bases clipped from V and 5 bases from J, the junction kept 6 bases outside the gene matches. CDR3 nucleotide sequence: TGTGCCAGCAGCTTATTCACAGGGGGCGCAACTGAAGCTTTCTTT. The encoded protein is CASSLFTGGATEAFF.

The chain carries TRBV7-9 and TRBJ2-2; 13 bases fit TRBD2. The germline V gene encodes CDR1 SEHNR and CDR2 FQNEAQ (reference sequence). Losses at the gene ends were 5 bases for V and 6 bases for J; bases not matched to a gene: 6. The CDR3 extends over 16 amino acids. The CDR3 is CASSDGTSGDAGELFF. CDR3 DNA sequence: TGTGCCAGCAGCGACGGGACTAGCGGGGACGCCGGGGAGCTGTTTTTT.

V and J are TRBV11-2 and TRBJ2-5; 11 bases align to TRBD2. CDR1 SGHAT and CDR2 FQNNGV come from the germline V gene. With 4 bases clipped from V and 4 bases from J, the junction kept 5 bases outside the gene matches. The length of the CDR3 is 15 residues. CDR3 in DNA: TGTGCCAGCAGCTCCTTGACTAGCGGGACAGAGACCCAGTACTTC. Protein sequence: CASSSLTSGTETQYF.

The CDR3 DNA reads TGTGCCAGTAGTATCGGCTCCGGGGCAGGGGGAAAAACCGGGGAGCTGTTTTTT. Protein sequence: CASSIGSGAGGKTGELFF. J is TRBJ2-2 and V is TRBV19, with 7 nucleotides matching TRBD1. The CDR3 has 18 amino acids. J gave up 5 bases and V 3 bases, and 15 bases lay outside the gene matches. In germline, CDR1 is LNHDA, CDR2 SQIVND (reference sequence).

V usage is TRBV5-1 and J usage is TRBJ2-1; TRBD1 is a possible D gene (6 bases). The CDR3 is made up of 14 amino acids. Trimming pared 0 bases from V and 8 bases from J, leaving 12 bases between. Germline V gene sequence: CDR1 SGHRS, CDR2 YFSETQ. The DNA of the CDR3 is TGCGCCAGCAGCTTGGCAGGGGTAGTAGATGAGCAGTTCTTC. Encoded protein: CASSLAGVVDEQFF. Variable domain in full (rest from reference TRBV5-1 and TRBJ2-1): KAGVTQTPRYLIKTRGQQVTLSCSPISGHRSVSWYQQTPGQGLQFLFEYFSETQRNKGNFPGRFSGRQFSNSRSEMNVSTLELGDSALYLCASSLAGVVDEQFFGPGTRLTVL.

The rearrangement joins TRBV11-2 to TRBJ1-4, with 8 nucleotides matching TRBD1. CDR3 length equals 14 residues. V dropped 5 bases and J dropped 7; count of bases not matched to a gene: 6. Germline V CDR1 and CDR2: SGHAT, FQNNGV. The chain's CDR3 is CASSPGTGLEKLFF. As DNA, the CDR3 is TGTGCCAGCAGCCCCGGGACAGGTCTTGAAAAACTGTTTTTT.

V usage is TRBV11-2 and J usage is TRBJ2-5, with 8 bases lining up with TRBD1. Germline-derived CDR1 and CDR2 are SGHAT and FQNNGV. The CDR3 is 17 residues long. Trimming removed 6 bases from V and 2 bases from J; junction bases left unmatched: 14. The CDR3 spells CASRAQGAGQTQETQYF. CDR3 DNA: TGTGCCAGCAGAGCCCAGGGGGCGGGCCAAACACAAGAGACCCAGTACTTC.

This clone was detected once. The CDR3 bases are TGTGCCTGGAGTCCTATAGGGAGGGCTAACTATGGCTACACCTTC. Translated: CAWSPIGRANYGYTF. The genes are TRBV30 and TRBJ1-2; D is undetermined. This CDR3 is built from 15 residues. The V gene lost 2 bases and the J gene lost 0 bases, with 13 bases spanning the gap. Germline V gene data show CDR1 as GTSNPN and CDR2 as SVGIG (reference sequence).

The rearrangement links TRBV27 to TRBJ1-1; D is unresolved. V lost 8 bases and J 3 bases, leaving 13 bases between the germline ends. This CDR3 region has 13 residues. Germline V lookup: CDR1 MNHEY, CDR2 SMNVEV (reference sequence). The CDR3 DNA is TGTGCCAGCTCATGGGTGGAGGACACTGAAGCTTTCTTT. It yields the protein CASSWVEDTEAFF.

On this clone: The sample contains more than one DNA sequence encoding this CDR3. This rearrangement joins TRBV7-9 to TRBJ2-1; D is possibly TRBD2 (5 bases). Trimming took 4 bases from V and 4 from J, leaving 8 bases between them. The CDR3 has 13 amino acids. Germline CDR1 is SEHNR and CDR2 is FQNEAQ (reference sequence). The CDR3 nucleotides are TGTGCCAGCAGCTCCGGACTTTACAATGAGCAGTTCTTC. Protein: CASSSGLYNEQFF.

This clone turned up a few times. V is TRBV5-8 and J is TRBJ1-3; 7 bases are a match to TRBD1. Looked up from germline, CDR1 is SGHTS and CDR2 is YDEGEE. The CDR3 contains 16 residues. V lost 2 bases and J lost 2; bases outside the gene matches: 7. This CDR3 is CASSFYRGATGNTIYF. As DNA, the CDR3 is TGTGCCAGCAGCTTTTACAGGGGAGCGACTGGAAACACCATATATTTT.

V gene TRBV4-1 combines with J gene TRBJ2-7, with 9 bases matching TRBD2. The germline gives CDR1 MGHRA, CDR2 YSYEKL. This CDR3 comprises 17 residues. After removal of 1 base from V and 0 bases from J, the junction contained 7 bases not matched to a gene. Here the CDR3 reads CASSQVWAGGSSYEQYF. For the CDR3, the DNA is TGCGCCAGCAGCCAAGTTTGGGCGGGAGGGAGCTCCTACGAGCAGTACTTC.